Below are 15 T cell receptor beta chains sequenced from a single sample in a study of identical twins. TCRdb redid the calling of the 5' RACE reads with MiXCR, one entry per CDR3 protein. The sample has hundreds of thousands of distinct CDR3 sequences, roughly 24% seen once; the top ten hold 2.9%. These data were also filed under a second study, of T cells expressing NK-cell markers.

The specimen was CD4+ T cells sorted from blood. Every receptor here comes from a young woman in good health.

This clonotype showed up just a few times. This rearrangement joins TRBV7-3 to TRBJ1-4; perhaps TRBD1 as D (6 bases). The CDR3 consists of 15 residues. Trimming stripped 0 bases from V and 3 bases from J, with 8 bases between. Germline lookup yields CDR1 SGHTA and CDR2 FQGTGA. The CDR3: CASSLTGQANEKLFF. The DNA for the CDR3 is TGTGCCAGCAGCTTAACGGGACAAGCTAATGAAAAACTGTTTTTT.

The V and J genes are TRBV5-6 and TRBJ2-1; D uncertain. V was pared by 3 bases and J by 7 bases, with 8 bases between. Germline-derived CDR1 and CDR2 are SGHDT and YYEEEE. This CDR3 is 12 amino acids long. Here the CDR3 DNA reads TGTGCCAGCAGCTCAGGTCATAATGAGCAGTTCTTC. The encoded protein is CASSSGHNEQFF.

This clonotype was recorded a few times. The chain links TRBV12-3 or TRBV12-4 to TRBJ2-1; perhaps TRBD2 as D (5 bases). The CDR3 covers 12 residues. V was trimmed by 6 bases and J by 8 bases, leaving 11 bases between them. In DNA form, the CDR3 reads TGTGCCAGCAGAGATACTAGTTATGAGCAGTTCTTC. Encoded protein: CASRDTSYEQFF.

Only a few counts were recorded for this clonotype. This chain connects TRBV10-3 to TRBJ1-5; D gene unclear. Trimming took off 4 bases at V and 5 bases at J, with 6 bases between the two ends. Germline V gives CDR1 ENHRY, CDR2 SYGVKD. The CDR3 has 12 residues. CDR3 in amino acids: CAISGGDQPQHF. CDR3 bases: TGTGCCATCAGTGGTGGCGATCAGCCCCAGCATTTT.

The chain carries TRBV6-5 and TRBJ2-7, with 8 nucleotides matching TRBD2. The CDR3 loop spans 16 amino acids. The V and J ends lost 2 bases and 2 bases, in that order; junction bases with no gene match: 8. From germline, CDR1 is MNHEY and CDR2 SVGAGI. CDR3 amino acids: CASSYGFSGITYEQYF. The CDR3 DNA reads TGTGCCAGCAGTTACGGATTTAGCGGGATCACCTACGAGCAGTACTTC.

The rearrangement joins TRBV7-9 to TRBJ1-2, with D perhaps TRBD1 (5 bases). From germline, CDR1 is SEHNR and CDR2 FQNEAQ (reference sequence). This CDR3 has 13 amino acids. Deletions cut 5 bases from V and 7 bases from J, with 14 bases between. For the CDR3, the DNA is TGTGCCAGCAGCCACCGGGACGGGATTGGCTACACCTTC. Its protein is CASSHRDGIGYTF.

The chain carries TRBV29-1 and TRBJ1-1; no definite D call. The CDR3 covers 10 residues. The germline CDR1 and CDR2 sequences are SQVTM and ANQGSEA. V lost 7 bases and J lost 3, with 6 bases in between. CDR3 residues: CSGRDTEAFF. The DNA of the CDR3 is TGCAGCGGACGGGACACTGAAGCTTTCTTT.

V and J are TRBV10-3 and TRBJ2-1, with D tentatively TRBD1 (6 bases). Germline V gene lookup returns CDR1 ENHRY and CDR2 SYGVKD. V lost 4 bases, J lost 2 bases, and 15 bases lay in between. The CDR3 has 16 residues. The CDR3 DNA is TGTGCCATCAGTGGAGGACAGCGAATTACCTACAATGAGCAGTTCTTC. Amino acids: CAISGGQRITYNEQFF.

A few counts support this clonotype. The chain uses TRBV5-1 and TRBJ1-1, with a tentative D call TRBD1 (6 bases). Germline loops: CDR1 SGHRS, CDR2 YFSETQ. CDR3 length equals 14 residues. V lost 4 bases to trimming and J lost 2 bases, with 12 bases between them. This CDR3 reads CASSAVGGNTEAFF. In DNA form, the CDR3 reads TGCGCCAGCAGCGCCGTTGGGGGCAACACTGAAGCTTTCTTT.

This clonotype was counted between two and nine times. This CDR3 is CASSSSGREQYF. The DNA of the CDR3 is TGTGCCAGCAGCTCCTCCGGGAGAGAGCAGTACTTC. The chain joins TRBV7-2 to TRBJ2-7; tentative D call: TRBD2 (6 bases). The V end was cut by 4 bases, the J end by 7 bases, with 11 bases between. This CDR3 comprises 12 residues. Germline V gene data show CDR1 as SGHTA and CDR2 as FQGNSA.

This clonotype appeared a few times. The chain is built from TRBV5-1 and TRBJ2-2; possible D gene TRBD2, 6 bases. V was trimmed by 0 bases and J by 0 bases, leaving 12 bases between them. This CDR3 has 17 amino acids. Per germline, CDR1 SGHRS and CDR2 YFSETQ. CDR3 protein: CASSLGEDVSNTGELFF. The DNA of the CDR3 is TGCGCCAGCAGCTTGGGGGAGGACGTATCGAACACCGGGGAGCTGTTTTTT.

This clonotype was observed a few times. The chain is built from TRBV7-9 and TRBJ1-6, with 10 nucleotides matching TRBD1. CDR1 is SEHNR, CDR2 FQNEAQ, per germline (reference sequence). The J segment lost 7 bases and the V segment lost 6 bases, leaving 12 bases of the junction unmatched. This CDR3 has 17 residues. CDR3 in amino acids: CASSRPGQGFRNSPLHF. The CDR3 bases are TGTGCCAGCAGTCGTCCGGGACAGGGGTTTAGGAATTCACCCCTCCACTTT.

The chain employs TRBV4-1 and TRBJ1-2; D call uncertain. The V end was cut by 0 bases, the J end by 8 bases, with 22 bases between. Germline assignment: CDR1 MGHRA and CDR2 YSYEKL. The CDR3 runs 17 residues. The CDR3 loop reads CASSQDWWRSSPGGYTF. CDR3 sequence (DNA): TGCGCCAGCAGCCAAGATTGGTGGAGGTCGTCCCCTGGAGGCTACACCTTC.

This clonotype was detected only a few times. The chain has TRBV5-4 and TRBJ2-3; no firm D call. The CDR3 contains 16 residues. CDR1 and CDR2 (germline): SGHNT, YYREEE (reference sequence). Trimming took 0 bases from V and 0 from J, leaving 11 bases between them. The CDR3 is CASSLATELSTDTQYF. The CDR3 DNA sequence: TGTGCCAGCAGCTTGGCGACGGAATTGAGCACAGATACGCAGTATTTT.

This clonotype was seen a few times. This chain joins TRBV7-3 and TRBJ1-1; D gene uncertain. The germline V gene encodes CDR1 SGHTA and CDR2 FQGTGA. This CDR3 spans 13 amino acids. V lost 2 bases, J lost 3 bases, and 7 bases lay in between. CDR3 residues: CASSLSLYTEAFF. In DNA, the CDR3 is TGTGCCAGCAGCTTATCGCTTTACACTGAAGCTTTCTTT.